This TCR beta chain was captured in a study of T cells after yellow fever vaccination. General study results and limits: A weaker but faster secondary response was observed, peaking on day 5 versus 15. Clones that expanded after primary vaccination mostly reappeared after the booster (nearly 98% CD4, about 91% CD8). One caveat is that FACS-sorted repertoires could contain abundant clonotypes contaminating from the bulk population.

Points on this clonotype: Its antigen is unknown.

V lost 7 bases, J lost 7 bases, and 14 bases lay in between. The CDR3 is made up of 13 amino acids. Production of TCR cDNA was by 5'RACE template switching, which also added a universal primer site and UMIs. TCRdb reprocessed the 5' RACE reads via MiXCR and lists one record per CDR3 protein. Among 510,000 or so distinct CDR3 sequences, about 19% were seen once, and the ten largest hold about 13%. The chain links TRBV12-3 or TRBV12-4 to TRBJ1-5; D gene ambiguous. This clonotype originated in a man aged 30-40 years who received the YFV17D yellow fever vaccine. The source was PBMCs, collected 15 days after the yellow fever booster vaccination. The CDR3 DNA reads TGTGCCAGCACGGAAAGGTACGGCCAGCCCCAGCATTTT. Its translation is CASTERYGQPQHF.